Sequencing of this T cell receptor beta chain was carried out in a study of blood T cell repertoires in COVID-19. Study details: The samples span acute and convalescent COVID-19 from the United States, Italy and Spain. T cells, B-cell-depleted T cells, or PBMCs provided the cDNA or gDNA that served as material.

The CDR3 sequence is 12 residues long. With 4 bases removed from V and 3 bases from J, the gap between germline ends came to 7 bases. From germline, CDR1 is MNHNY and CDR2 SVGAGI (reference sequence). In the original processing: Reference gene primer amplification yielded estimated nucleated cell counts. Sequenced by immunoSEQ multiplex PCR; TCRdb stores in-frame clones only, minus some. V, J and clone size are those of that table, while D and trimming were read from the DNA. The profile shows fewer than 250,000 clones, around four fifths of them singletons. This clone was detected once. The receptor was derived from a man aged 45-65 years with acute or convalescent COVID-19. The sample taken for sequencing was peripheral blood. The rearrangement links TRBV6-6 to TRBJ2-7, with D uncertain. CDR3 bases: TGTGCCAGCAGTTCCGGGTTCTACGAGCAGTACTTC. Amino acids: CASSSGFYEQYF.